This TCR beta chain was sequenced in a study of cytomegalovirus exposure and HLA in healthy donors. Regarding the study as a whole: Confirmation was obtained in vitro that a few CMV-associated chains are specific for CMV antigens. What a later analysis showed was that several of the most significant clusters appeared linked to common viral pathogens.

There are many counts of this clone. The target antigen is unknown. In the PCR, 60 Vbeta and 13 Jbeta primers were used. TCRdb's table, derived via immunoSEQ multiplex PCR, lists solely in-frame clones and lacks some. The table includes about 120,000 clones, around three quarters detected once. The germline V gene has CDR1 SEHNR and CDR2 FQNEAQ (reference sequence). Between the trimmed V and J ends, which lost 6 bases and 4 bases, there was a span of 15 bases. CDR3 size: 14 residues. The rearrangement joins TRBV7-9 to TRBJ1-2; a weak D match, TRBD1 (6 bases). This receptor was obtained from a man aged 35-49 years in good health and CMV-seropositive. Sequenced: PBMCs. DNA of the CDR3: TGTGCCAGCAGTCAAGCCCAGGGGTTCTATGGCTACACCTTC. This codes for CASSQAQGFYGYTF.